A selection of T cell receptor beta chains follows, all from one sample in a study of CD8+CD57+ T cells in acquired aplastic anemia. TCRdb fed the reads into MiXCR, producing one record per CDR3 protein. This sample has about 220,000 distinct CDR3 sequences, with 30% to 35% found just once. Sequencing used sorted CD4+, CD8+, or CD8+CD57+ T cells (not recorded which) from PBMCs. The receptors stem from a human donor in good health, serving as a control. Both conserved end residues are part of each CDR3. Each record gives: J gene, CDR3 length, D gene, clone size, V gene, CDR3 protein, CDR3 DNA. A D gene is named only where the DNA matches it firmly. Part of the rows lack a size; the others show once, few, many or a class for expanded clones.

J gene: TRBJ1-6; CDR3 length: 10; D gene: TRBD1; clone size: few; V gene: TRBV19; CDR3 protein: CAGQGSPLHF; CDR3 DNA: TGTGCCGGACAGGGGTCACCCCTCCACTTT
J gene: TRBJ1-2; CDR3 length: 17; D gene: TRBD1; clone size: NA; V gene: TRBV3-1; CDR3 protein: CASSQDFNPGGWYGYTF; CDR3 DNA: TGTGCCAGCAGCCAAGATTTCAATCCAGGGGGATGGTATGGCTACACCTTC
J gene: TRBJ1-2; CDR3 length: 16; D gene: NA; clone size: NA; V gene: TRBV4-2; CDR3 protein: CASSQDSPVGNYGYTF; CDR3 DNA: TGTGCCAGCAGCCAAGATTCGCCGGTGGGAAACTATGGCTACACCTTC
J gene: TRBJ2-1; CDR3 length: 15; D gene: NA; clone size: NA; V gene: TRBV11-1; CDR3 protein: CASSHTRDSYNGQFF; CDR3 DNA: TGTGCCAGCAGCCATACGCGGGACTCCTACAATGGGCAGTTCTTC
J gene: TRBJ1-1; CDR3 length: 16; D gene: TRBD1; clone size: many; V gene: TRBV10-3; CDR3 protein: CAIRGVGTGLNTEAFF; CDR3 DNA: TGTGCCATCAGGGGAGTAGGGACAGGGTTGAACACTGAAGCTTTCTTT
J gene: TRBJ1-5; CDR3 length: 13; D gene: NA; clone size: many; V gene: TRBV5-1; CDR3 protein: CASSFTQGAPQHF; CDR3 DNA: TGCGCCAGCAGCTTTACCCAGGGAGCGCCCCAGCATTTT
J gene: TRBJ1-1; CDR3 length: 14; D gene: NA; clone size: NA; V gene: TRBV5-1; CDR3 protein: CASSFRGADTEAFF; CDR3 DNA: TGCGCCAGCAGCTTTAGGGGGGCTGACACTGAAGCTTTCTTT
J gene: TRBJ1-4; CDR3 length: 14; D gene: NA; clone size: NA; V gene: TRBV20-1; CDR3 protein: CSARDSRWGEKLLF; CDR3 DNA: TGCAGTGCTAGAGACTCGAGGTGGGGTGAAAAACTGCTTTTT
J gene: TRBJ1-2; CDR3 length: 17; D gene: NA; clone size: many; V gene: TRBV7-3; CDR3 protein: CASSLSRVLPGPYGYTF; CDR3 DNA: TGTGCCAGCAGCTTAAGTCGCGTCCTGCCTGGTCCCTATGGCTACACCTTC
J gene: TRBJ1-5; CDR3 length: 14; D gene: NA; clone size: NA; V gene: TRBV25-1; CDR3 protein: CASSERGAHQPQHF; CDR3 DNA: TGTGCCAGCAGTGAACGGGGGGCACATCAGCCCCAGCATTTT
J gene: TRBJ1-6; CDR3 length: 13; D gene: NA; clone size: many; V gene: TRBV11-3; CDR3 protein: CASSANRDSPLHF; CDR3 DNA: TGTGCCAGCAGCGCTAACAGGGACTCACCCCTCCACTTT
J gene: TRBJ2-7; CDR3 length: 13; D gene: NA; clone size: many; V gene: TRBV5-8; CDR3 protein: CASSLGQKYEQYF; CDR3 DNA: TGTGCCAGCAGCTTGGGGCAGAAATACGAGCAGTACTTC
J gene: TRBJ1-6; CDR3 length: 15; D gene: NA; clone size: many; V gene: TRBV6-1; CDR3 protein: CASSPMGGRDSPLHF; CDR3 DNA: TGTGCCAGCAGTCCTATGGGGGGGAGAGATTCACCCCTCCACTTT
J gene: TRBJ1-5; CDR3 length: 16; D gene: TRBD1; clone size: few; V gene: TRBV4-1; CDR3 protein: CASSPVRQGENQPQHF; CDR3 DNA: TGCGCCAGCAGCCCGGTTCGACAGGGAGAAAATCAGCCCCAGCATTTT
J gene: TRBJ1-4; CDR3 length: 14; D gene: NA; clone size: NA; V gene: TRBV10-3; CDR3 protein: CAISEGARKEKLFF; CDR3 DNA: TGTGCCATCAGTGAAGGCGCGAGGAAAGAAAAACTGTTTTTT
J gene: TRBJ1-2; CDR3 length: 14; D gene: NA; clone size: many; V gene: TRBV6-1; CDR3 protein: CASQLTMGNYGYTF; CDR3 DNA: TGTGCCAGCCAATTGACAATGGGAAACTATGGCTACACCTTC
J gene: TRBJ2-5; CDR3 length: 16; D gene: TRBD2; clone size: NA; V gene: TRBV11-2; CDR3 protein: CASSFGLAEFQETQYF; CDR3 DNA: TGTGCCAGCAGCTTCGGCCTAGCGGAGTTCCAAGAGACCCAGTACTTC
J gene: TRBJ1-3; CDR3 length: 11; D gene: NA; clone size: few; V gene: TRBV29-1; CDR3 protein: CSGGQGNTIYF; CDR3 DNA: TGCAGCGGAGGACAGGGAAACACCATATATTTT
J gene: TRBJ2-3; CDR3 length: 16; D gene: TRBD1; clone size: NA; V gene: TRBV10-3; CDR3 protein: CATSDPGQGATDTQYF; CDR3 DNA: TGTGCCACCAGTGATCCGGGACAGGGGGCTACAGATACGCAGTATTTT
J gene: TRBJ2-5; CDR3 length: 13; D gene: NA; clone size: few; V gene: TRBV4-1; CDR3 protein: CASSPGAGETQYF; CDR3 DNA: TGCGCCAGCAGCCCGGGGGCCGGGGAGACCCAGTACTTC
J gene: TRBJ1-4; CDR3 length: 13; D gene: NA; clone size: few; V gene: TRBV5-1; CDR3 protein: CASSDTTNEKLFF; CDR3 DNA: TGCGCCAGCAGCGACACAACTAATGAAAAACTGTTTTTT
J gene: TRBJ2-7; CDR3 length: 15; D gene: TRBD1; clone size: few; V gene: TRBV20-1; CDR3 protein: CSAEAPGQGAYKQYF; CDR3 DNA: TGCAGTGCCGAGGCCCCGGGACAGGGGGCGTACAAGCAGTACTTC
J gene: TRBJ1-2; CDR3 length: 15; D gene: NA; clone size: few; V gene: TRBV27; CDR3 protein: CASGRLAEFAGGYTF; CDR3 DNA: TGTGCCAGCGGAAGACTCGCGGAATTTGCAGGTGGCTACACCTTC
J gene: TRBJ1-6; CDR3 length: 17; D gene: TRBD1; clone size: NA; V gene: TRBV9; CDR3 protein: CASSVEGRQGSNSPLHF; CDR3 DNA: TGTGCCAGCAGCGTAGAAGGCCGACAGGGCTCCAATTCACCCCTCCACTTT
J gene: TRBJ1-2; CDR3 length: 15; D gene: NA; clone size: many; V gene: TRBV20-1; CDR3 protein: CSASVAGRSNYGYTF; CDR3 DNA: TGCAGTGCCTCCGTGGCAGGGAGGTCGAACTATGGCTACACCTTC
J gene: TRBJ1-1; CDR3 length: 16; D gene: NA; clone size: NA; V gene: TRBV6-1; CDR3 protein: CASTVDTPWVLGEAFF; CDR3 DNA: TGTGCCAGCACCGTGGACACCCCCTGGGTCCTGGGAGAAGCTTTCTTT
J gene: TRBJ1-1; CDR3 length: 14; D gene: NA; clone size: many; V gene: TRBV2; CDR3 protein: CASGGSRQNTEAFF; CDR3 DNA: TGTGCCAGTGGGGGGAGTAGACAGAACACTGAAGCTTTCTTT
J gene: TRBJ2-2; CDR3 length: 13; D gene: NA; clone size: many; V gene: TRBV7-3; CDR3 protein: CASSTANTGELFF; CDR3 DNA: TGTGCCAGCAGCACGGCGAACACCGGGGAGCTGTTTTTT
J gene: TRBJ2-5; CDR3 length: 13; D gene: NA; clone size: many; V gene: TRBV11-2; CDR3 protein: CASSSRWYETQYF; CDR3 DNA: TGTGCCAGCAGCTCCCGGTGGTATGAGACCCAGTACTTC
J gene: TRBJ2-2; CDR3 length: 16; D gene: NA; clone size: many; V gene: TRBV24-1; CDR3 protein: CATSGGQGVNTGELFF; CDR3 DNA: TGTGCCACCAGTGGTGGGCAGGGTGTTAACACCGGGGAGCTGTTTTTT
J gene: TRBJ2-7; CDR3 length: 17; D gene: NA; clone size: few; V gene: TRBV4-1; CDR3 protein: CASSQLDMGFVRAEQYF; CDR3 DNA: TGCGCCAGCAGCCAACTTGATATGGGATTCGTGAGGGCCGAGCAGTACTTC
J gene: TRBJ2-6; CDR3 length: 15; D gene: NA; clone size: NA; V gene: TRBV12-3/TRBV12-4; CDR3 protein: CASSPMLSGANVLTF; CDR3 DNA: TGTGCCAGCAGCCCCATGCTCTCTGGGGCCAACGTCCTGACTTTC
J gene: TRBJ1-5; CDR3 length: 15; D gene: TRBD1; clone size: NA; V gene: TRBV19; CDR3 protein: CASKTGRGDNQPQHF; CDR3 DNA: TGTGCCAGTAAGACAGGGAGGGGGGACAATCAGCCCCAGCATTTT
J gene: TRBJ2-7; CDR3 length: 16; D gene: TRBD1; clone size: NA; V gene: TRBV14; CDR3 protein: CASSVFPGQRYYEQYF; CDR3 DNA: TGTGCCAGCAGCGTCTTTCCGGGACAGAGATACTACGAGCAGTACTTC
J gene: TRBJ2-7; CDR3 length: 13; D gene: TRBD1; clone size: many; V gene: TRBV2; CDR3 protein: CASRDRGVYEQYF; CDR3 DNA: TGTGCCAGCAGAGACAGGGGGGTCTACGAGCAGTACTTC
J gene: TRBJ1-1; CDR3 length: 15; D gene: NA; clone size: NA; V gene: TRBV7-2; CDR3 protein: CASSSRGSGNTEAFF; CDR3 DNA: TGTGCCAGCAGCTCCAGGGGCTCGGGGAACACTGAAGCTTTCTTT
J gene: TRBJ2-3; CDR3 length: 13; D gene: NA; clone size: NA; V gene: TRBV7-6; CDR3 protein: CASSLDWGGTQYF; CDR3 DNA: TGTGCCAGCAGCTTAGATTGGGGGGGCACGCAGTATTTT